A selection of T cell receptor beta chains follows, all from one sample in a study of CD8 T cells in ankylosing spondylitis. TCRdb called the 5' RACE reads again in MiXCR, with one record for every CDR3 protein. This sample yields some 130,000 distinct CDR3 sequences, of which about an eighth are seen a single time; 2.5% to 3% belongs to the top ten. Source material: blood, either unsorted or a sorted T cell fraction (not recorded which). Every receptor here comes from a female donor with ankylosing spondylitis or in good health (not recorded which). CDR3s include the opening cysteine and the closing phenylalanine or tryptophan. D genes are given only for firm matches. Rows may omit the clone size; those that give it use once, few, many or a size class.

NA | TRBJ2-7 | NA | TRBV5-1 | TGCGCCAGCAGCTCCGGGGGATACTACGAGCAGTACTTC | CASSSGGYYEQYF
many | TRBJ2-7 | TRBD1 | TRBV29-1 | TGCAGCGTTGGGTCCGGGACAGGGGGCGCCTACGAGCAGTACTTC | CSVGSGTGGAYEQYF
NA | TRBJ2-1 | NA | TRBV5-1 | TGCGCCAGCAGCTTCGGAACTTCCTCCTACAATGAGCAGTTCTTC | CASSFGTSSYNEQFF
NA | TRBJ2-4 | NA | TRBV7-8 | TGTGCCAGCAGCCAACGGACGGGGCATGGGAACATTCAGTACTTC | CASSQRTGHGNIQYF
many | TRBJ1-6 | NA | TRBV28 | TGTGCCAGCAATTACAAGGCGAGTCCCCTCCACTTT | CASNYKASPLHF
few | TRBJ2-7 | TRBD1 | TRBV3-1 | TGTGCCAGCAGCCTGACCGGGACAGGGGGGGACGAGCAGTACTTC | CASSLTGTGGDEQYF
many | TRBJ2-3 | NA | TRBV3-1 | TGTGCCAGCAGCCAAGAAAACACGGGGACGCAGTATTTT | CASSQENTGTQYF
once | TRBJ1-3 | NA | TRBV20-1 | TGCAGTGCTAGAGATGCGGGGGACGTAAACACCATATATTTT | CSARDAGDVNTIYF
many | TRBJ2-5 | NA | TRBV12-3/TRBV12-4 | TGTGCCAGCAGTGCCCGGGACGGGGAAGAGACCCAGTACTTC | CASSARDGEETQYF
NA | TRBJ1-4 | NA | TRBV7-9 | TGTGCCAGCACCCCAGGTCCGGGTGGGAAACTGTTTTTT | CASTPGPGGKLFF
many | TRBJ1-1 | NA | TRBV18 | TGTGCCAGCTCACAGAGTACCACTGAAGCTTTCTTT | CASSQSTTEAFF
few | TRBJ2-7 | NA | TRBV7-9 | TGTGTCAGCAGCTTGGGCGGGATCGGCGCCGAGCAGTACTTC | CVSSLGGIGAEQYF
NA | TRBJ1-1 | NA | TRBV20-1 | TGCAGTGCTTGGGACCGGTATACTGAAGCTTTCTTT | CSAWDRYTEAFF
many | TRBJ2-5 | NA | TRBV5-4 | TGTGCCAGCAGCTTGAGCAACCGGGAGACCCAGTACTTC | CASSLSNRETQYF
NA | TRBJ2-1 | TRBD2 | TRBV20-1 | TGCAGTGCTAGAGATCTCACTAGCGGGAGGAACAATGAGCAGTTCTTC | CSARDLTSGRNNEQFF
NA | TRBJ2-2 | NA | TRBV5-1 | TGCGCCAGCAGCCCCCTTAGCGCCGGGAACACCGGGGAGCTGTTTTTT | CASSPLSAGNTGELFF
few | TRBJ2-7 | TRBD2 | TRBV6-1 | TGTGCCAGCACCAACTCCGGGGGGGCAAAGCAGGCCTACGAGCAGTACTTC | CASTNSGGAKQAYEQYF
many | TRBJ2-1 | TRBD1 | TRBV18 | TGTGCCACCACCGGGACAGGGGGCTCCATTTACAATGAGCAGTTCTTC | CATTGTGGSIYNEQFF